Following are 17 T cell receptor beta chains from one sample sequenced in a study of cytomegalovirus exposure and HLA in healthy donors. With 60 Vbeta and 13 Jbeta primers, the PCR was carried out. Profiled with immunoSEQ multiplex PCR; TCRdb holds only in-frame clones, not every one. The sample table includes approximately 54,000 clones. Sequences were obtained from PBMCs. All receptors come from a woman in her 40s in good health and CMV-seronegative.

The gene calls are TRBV19 and TRBJ1-1; TRBD1 matches at 7 bases. CDR3 length: 17 residues. The germline V gene has CDR1 LNHDA and CDR2 SQIVND (reference sequence). V was clipped by 9 bases and J by 0 bases; unmatched bases: 16. The CDR3 here is CASNRGQYYPMNTEAFF. CDR3 in DNA: TGTGCCAGCAACCGGGGACAGTACTACCCCATGAACACTGAAGCTTTCTTT.

This chain connects TRBV6-5 to TRBJ2-7; 11 bases are shared with TRBD2. The V gene end was trimmed by 4 bases and the J gene end by 1 base; junction bases not matched to a gene: 6. This CDR3 is 16 amino acids long. Germline CDR1 and CDR2: MNHEY and SVGAGI. CDR3 sequence (DNA): TGTGCCAGCAGTTCTCTAACTAGCGGGAGTTCCTACGAGCAGTACTTC. Translation: CASSSLTSGSSYEQYF.

This chain uses TRBV6-5 with TRBJ2-3, with TRBD2 as a possible D gene (5 bases). The CDR3 covers 15 residues. Between the trimmed V and J ends, which lost 2 bases and 5 bases, there was a span of 14 bases. Germline V gene lookup returns CDR1 MNHEY and CDR2 SVGAGI. CDR3 sequence (DNA): TGTGCCAGCAGTTACAATGCACTAGAGGGAGATACGCAGTATTTT. Residues: CASSYNALEGDTQYF.

V and J are TRBV11-3 and TRBJ2-2, with a tentative D call TRBD1 (6 bases). Germline loops: CDR1 SGHNT, CDR2 YENEEA. V lost 5 bases and J lost 4, with 11 bases in between. CDR3 length: 14 amino acids. For the CDR3, the DNA is TGTGCCAGCAGCCCTGGGACATTCACCGGGGAGCTGTTTTTT. It specifies CASSPGTFTGELFF.

This rearrangement joins TRBV28 to TRBJ1-2; 7 bases agree with TRBD1. CDR3 length: 13 residues. Trimming took 6 bases from V and 6 from J; bases not matched to a gene: 7. Looked up from germline, CDR1 is MDHEN and CDR2 is SYDVKM. The chain's CDR3 is CASRIDRANGYTF. CDR3 in DNA: TGTGCCAGCAGGATCGACAGGGCCAATGGCTACACCTTC.

The chain has TRBV7-8 and TRBJ1-1; the match to TRBD1 covers 8 bases. This CDR3 spans 14 amino acids. Per germline, CDR1 SGHVS and CDR2 FQNEAQ. J was trimmed by 1 base and V by 5 bases; bases with no gene match: 3. The CDR3 loop is CASSPQGENTEAFF. CDR3 coding DNA: TGTGCCAGCAGCCCACAGGGGGAGAACACTGAAGCTTTCTTT.

The chain links TRBV5-4 to TRBJ1-2; TRBD1 matches at 7 bases. The V and J ends lost 4 bases and 4 bases, in that order; junction bases with no gene match: 7. The germline V gene has CDR1 SGHNT and CDR2 YYREEE (reference sequence). CDR3 size: 14 residues. The CDR3 loop is CASSGTGVAYGYTF. The CDR3 DNA reads TGTGCCAGCAGCGGAACAGGGGTGGCCTATGGCTACACCTTC. Full variable domain (missing parts from reference TRBV5-4 and TRBJ1-2): ETGVTQSPTHLIKTRGQQVTLRCSSQSGHNTVSWYQQALGQGPQFIFQYYREEENGRGNFPPRFSGLQFPNYSSELNVNALELDDSALYLCASSGTGVAYGYTFGSGTRLTVV.

This chain joins TRBV7-9 and TRBJ2-5; tentatively, D is TRBD1 (5 bases). Trimming took 0 bases from V and 5 from J, leaving 10 bases between them. The CDR3 extends over 14 amino acids. The germline CDR1 and CDR2 sequences are SEHNR and FQNEAQ (reference sequence). The CDR3 DNA reads as TGTGCCAGCAGCTTAGCAAAGGGGCGGGAGACCCAGTACTTC. Translated: CASSLAKGRETQYF.

The rearrangement uses TRBV5-1 and TRBJ2-7, with 9 bases that match TRBD1. V was pared by 4 bases and J by 5 bases, with 13 bases of the junction left unmatched. Germline values: CDR1 SGHRS, CDR2 YFSETQ. The CDR3 runs to 16 residues. Here the CDR3 DNA reads TGCGCCAGCAGCAGAGGGACAGGGTTTATGATCCACGAGCAGTACTTC. Translating it yields CASSRGTGFMIHEQYF. Using reference TRBV5-1 and TRBJ2-7 for the parts outside the CDR3, the full variable domain is KAGVTQTPRYLIKTRGQQVTLSCSPISGHRSVSWYQQTPGQGLQFLFEYFSETQRNKGNFPGRFSGRQFSNSRSEMNVSTLELGDSALYLCASSRGTGFMIHEQYFGPGTRLTVT.

This rearrangement joins TRBV30 to TRBJ1-4, with D unclear. Germline CDR1 is GTSNPN and CDR2 is SVGIG (reference sequence). The V and J ends lost 0 bases and 8 bases respectively, with 10 bases between them. CDR3 length equals 13 residues. The chain's CDR3 is CAWSVVRGEKLFF. CDR3 coding DNA: TGTGCCTGGAGTGTAGTGCGAGGGGAAAAACTGTTTTTT.

The chain employs TRBV27 and TRBJ2-1; 7 nucleotides line up with TRBD2. V shed 2 bases and J 5 bases; nucleotides not matched to a gene: 9. Germline CDR1 and CDR2: MNHEY and SMNVEV (reference sequence). The CDR3 covers 16 residues. The CDR3 region is CASSLLGGRIDNEQFF. CDR3 nucleotides: TGTGCCAGCAGTTTACTGGGCGGGAGAATCGACAATGAGCAGTTCTTC.

The chain employs TRBV29-1 and TRBJ2-1; 10 bases match TRBD2. The ends lost 6 bases at V and 8 bases at J; junction bases unmatched: 10. This CDR3 spans 14 amino acids. The germline V gene encodes CDR1 SQVTM and CDR2 ANQGSEA. CDR3 sequence reads: CSVQGVSGRYEQFF. As DNA, the CDR3 is TGCAGCGTCCAAGGGGTTAGCGGGAGGTATGAGCAGTTCTTC.

The chain uses TRBV7-3 and TRBJ2-7, with D maybe TRBD2 (6 bases). Trimming removed 5 bases from V and 2 bases from J, with 22 bases in between. Germline assignment: CDR1 SGHTA and CDR2 FQGTGA. CDR3 length: 17 residues. CDR3 sequence: CASSVYPTRGSPYEQYF. The CDR3, as DNA: TGTGCCAGCAGCGTATATCCGACTAGAGGGAGCCCCTACGAGCAGTACTTC.

The chain uses TRBV28 and TRBJ2-3; maybe TRBD2 (6 bases). This CDR3 is built from 14 residues. CDR1 MDHEN and CDR2 SYDVKM come from the germline V gene. The V end lost 3 bases, the J end lost 5 bases, and 12 bases lay between the germline ends. CDR3 residues: CASSLSGRGDTQYF. The CDR3 DNA follows: TGTGCCAGCAGTTTGTCCGGGAGAGGAGATACGCAGTATTTT.

The V and J genes are TRBV11-2 and TRBJ1-2; 9 nucleotides line up with TRBD1. This CDR3 is 15 amino acids long. The germline gives CDR1 SGHAT, CDR2 FQNNGV. V dropped 0 bases and J dropped 6; count of bases not matched to a gene: 5. The CDR3 loop reads CASSLDGQGYHGYTF. CDR3 DNA sequence: TGTGCCAGCAGCTTAGACGGACAGGGGTATCATGGCTACACCTTC.

This chain connects TRBV9 to TRBJ1-2, with D tentatively TRBD1 (5 bases). V lost 3 bases and J lost 8, with 20 bases in between. Germline V gives CDR1 SGDLS, CDR2 YYNGEE. The CDR3 is made up of 15 amino acids. CDR3 coding DNA: TGTGCCAGCAGCGATACCACAGGTTATGGGGGGGGCTACACCTTC. Translating gives CASSDTTGYGGGYTF.

The chain employs TRBV18 and TRBJ2-2; 7 bases are a match to TRBD2. Germline values: CDR1 KGHSH, CDR2 LQKENI. The CDR3 is made up of 17 amino acids. Losses at the gene ends were 3 bases for V and 3 bases for J; bases not matched to a gene: 10. For the CDR3, the DNA is TGTGCCAGCTCACCCTTAGCGGGCAATCCGGACACCGGGGAGCTGTTTTTT. This gives the protein CASSPLAGNPDTGELFF.